This T cell receptor beta chain was captured by sequencing in a study of T cells in Graves' hyperthyroidism and ophthalmopathy. CDR3 size: 14 residues. V was clipped by 1 base and J by 6 bases, with 13 bases between them. CDR1 and CDR2 from the germline V gene are DFQATT and SNEGSKA (reference sequence). The TCR beta CDR3 regions underwent amplification using RNA transcripts as the source. The HTBI set primed first-round TCR CDR3 RT-PCR. TCRdb re-derived calls from the multiplex PCR reads in MiXCR, one entry per CDR3 protein. The sample has under 400,000 distinct CDR3 sequences; around 13% are singletons.

Sequences were obtained from blood. The TCR was taken from a woman in her sixties with Graves' hyperthyroidism. The chain is built from TRBV20-1 and TRBJ2-4, with a tentative D call TRBD1 (7 bases). CDR3 bases: TGCAGTGCTAGAGTGACAGGGCGGGGAAACATTCAGTACTTC. The encoded protein is CSARVTGRGNIQYF.